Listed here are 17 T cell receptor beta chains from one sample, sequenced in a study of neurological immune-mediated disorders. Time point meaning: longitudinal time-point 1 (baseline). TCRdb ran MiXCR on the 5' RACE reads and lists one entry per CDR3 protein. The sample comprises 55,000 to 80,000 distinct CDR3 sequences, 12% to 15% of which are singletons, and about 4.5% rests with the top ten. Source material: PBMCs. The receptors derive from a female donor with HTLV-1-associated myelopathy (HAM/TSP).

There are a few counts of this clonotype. CDR3 region: CASSYGGGTGELFF. The CDR3 DNA reads TGTGCCAGCAGTTACGGGGGGGGCACCGGGGAGCTGTTTTTT. The genes are TRBV6-2 or TRBV6-3 and TRBJ2-2, with TRBD2 matching over 7 bases. This CDR3 is 14 amino acids long. Germline V gene sequence: CDR1 MNHEY, CDR2 SVGEGT. The trim removed 2 bases at V and 4 bases at J, leaving 1 base unmatched.

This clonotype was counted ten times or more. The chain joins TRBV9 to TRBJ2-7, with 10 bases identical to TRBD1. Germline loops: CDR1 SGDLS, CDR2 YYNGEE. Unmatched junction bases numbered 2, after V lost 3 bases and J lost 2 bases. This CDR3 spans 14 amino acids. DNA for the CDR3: TGTGCCAGCAGCGCGACAGGGGGCCCCTACGAGCAGTACTTC. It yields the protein CASSATGGPYEQYF. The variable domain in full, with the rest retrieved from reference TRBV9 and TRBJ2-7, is DSGVTQTPKHLITATGQRVTLRCSPRSGDLSVYWYQQSLDQGLQFLIQYYNGEERAKGNILERFSAQQFPDLHSELNLSSLELGDSALYFCASSATGGPYEQYFGPGTRLTVT.

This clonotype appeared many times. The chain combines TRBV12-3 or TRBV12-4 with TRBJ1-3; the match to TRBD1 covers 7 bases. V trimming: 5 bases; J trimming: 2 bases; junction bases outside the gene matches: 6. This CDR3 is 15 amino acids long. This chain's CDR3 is CASSRTGTAGNTIYF. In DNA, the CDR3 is TGTGCCAGCAGTCGAACGGGGACAGCTGGAAACACCATATATTTT.

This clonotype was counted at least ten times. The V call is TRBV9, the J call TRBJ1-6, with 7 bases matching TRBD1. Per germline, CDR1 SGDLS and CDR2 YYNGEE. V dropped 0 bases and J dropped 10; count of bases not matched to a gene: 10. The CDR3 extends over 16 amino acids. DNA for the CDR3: TGTGCCAGCAGCGTAGACGAGGGGGCTCGTAGGTCACCCCTCCACTTT. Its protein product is CASSVDEGARRSPLHF.

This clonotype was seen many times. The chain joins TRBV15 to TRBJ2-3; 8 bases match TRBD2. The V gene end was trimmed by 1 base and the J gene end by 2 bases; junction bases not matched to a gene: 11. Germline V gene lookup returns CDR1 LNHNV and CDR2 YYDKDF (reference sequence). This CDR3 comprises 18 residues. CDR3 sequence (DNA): TGTGCCACCAGCAGAGTCCGGTTGGGAGCGGGGGTCACAGATACGCAGTATTTT. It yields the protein CATSRVRLGAGVTDTQYF.

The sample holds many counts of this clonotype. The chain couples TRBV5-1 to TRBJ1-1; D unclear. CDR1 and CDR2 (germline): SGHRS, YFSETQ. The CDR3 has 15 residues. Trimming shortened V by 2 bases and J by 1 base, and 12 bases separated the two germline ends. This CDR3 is CASSFGRFGNTEAFF. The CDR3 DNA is TGCGCCAGCAGCTTTGGACGATTCGGGAACACTGAAGCTTTCTTT.

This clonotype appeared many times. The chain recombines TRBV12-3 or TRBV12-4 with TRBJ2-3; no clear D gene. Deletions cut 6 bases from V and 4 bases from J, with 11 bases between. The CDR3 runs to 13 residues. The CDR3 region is CASSQNKADTQYF. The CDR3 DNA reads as TGTGCCAGCAGCCAAAATAAGGCAGATACGCAGTATTTT.

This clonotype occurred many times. In DNA form, the CDR3 reads TGCGCCAGCAGCGGGGACAGGAGCTACGAGCAGTACTTC. It codes for CASSGDRSYEQYF. This chain connects TRBV5-1 to TRBJ2-7, with 8 bases matching TRBD1. Germline CDR1 SGHRS, CDR2 YFSETQ. Trimming removed 4 bases from V and 3 bases from J; junction bases left unmatched: 3. This CDR3 has 13 residues.

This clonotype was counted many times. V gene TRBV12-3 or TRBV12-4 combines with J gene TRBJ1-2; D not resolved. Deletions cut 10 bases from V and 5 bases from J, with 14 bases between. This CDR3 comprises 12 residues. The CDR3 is CATTDGGYGYTF. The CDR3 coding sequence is TGTGCCACAACAGACGGTGGATATGGCTACACCTTC.

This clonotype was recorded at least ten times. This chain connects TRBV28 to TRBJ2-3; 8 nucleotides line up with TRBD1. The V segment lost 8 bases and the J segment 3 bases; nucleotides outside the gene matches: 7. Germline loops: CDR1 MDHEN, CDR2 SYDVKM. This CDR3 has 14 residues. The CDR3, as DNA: TGTGCCAGCCTTAGCCAGGGGGCGACAGATACGCAGTATTTT. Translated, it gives CASLSQGATDTQYF. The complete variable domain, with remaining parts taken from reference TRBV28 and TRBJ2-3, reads DVKVTQSSRYLVKRTGEKVFLECVQDMDHENMFWYRQDPGLGLRLIYFSYDVKMKEKGDIPEGYSVSREKKERFSLILESASTNQTSMYLCASLSQGATDTQYFGPGTRLTVL.

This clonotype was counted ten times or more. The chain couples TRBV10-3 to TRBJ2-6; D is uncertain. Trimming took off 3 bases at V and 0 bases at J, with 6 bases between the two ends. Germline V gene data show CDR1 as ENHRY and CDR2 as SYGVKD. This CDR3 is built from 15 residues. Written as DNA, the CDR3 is TGTGCCATCAGTGAATTCACCTCTGGGGCCAACGTCCTGACTTTC. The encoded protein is CAISEFTSGANVLTF.

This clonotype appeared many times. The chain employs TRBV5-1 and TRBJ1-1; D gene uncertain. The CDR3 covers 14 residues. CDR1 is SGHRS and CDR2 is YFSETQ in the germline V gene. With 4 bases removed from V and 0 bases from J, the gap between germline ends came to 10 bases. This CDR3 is CASSQDGLNTEAFF. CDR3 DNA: TGCGCCAGCAGCCAGGACGGTTTGAACACTGAAGCTTTCTTT.

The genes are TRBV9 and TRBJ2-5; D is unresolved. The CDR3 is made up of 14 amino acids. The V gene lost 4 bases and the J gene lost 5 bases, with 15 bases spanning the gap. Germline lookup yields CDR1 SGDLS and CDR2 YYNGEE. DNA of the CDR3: TGTGCCAGCAGCCCCCACGAGGCTAGGGAGACCCAGTACTTC. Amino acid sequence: CASSPHEARETQYF.

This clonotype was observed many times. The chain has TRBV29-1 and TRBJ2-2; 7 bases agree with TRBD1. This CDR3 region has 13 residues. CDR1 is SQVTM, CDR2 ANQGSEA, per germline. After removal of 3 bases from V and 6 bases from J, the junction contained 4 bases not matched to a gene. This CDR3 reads CSVDRQGAGELFF. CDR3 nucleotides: TGCAGCGTTGATAGACAGGGAGCCGGGGAGCTGTTTTTT.

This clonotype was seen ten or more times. The CDR3 spells CASSPGLRGTGDNEQYF. The DNA of the CDR3 is TGCGCCAGCAGCCCCGGTCTCAGGGGGACAGGGGACAACGAGCAGTACTTC. The chain carries TRBV4-1 and TRBJ2-7; 10 positions agree with TRBD1. From germline, CDR1 is MGHRA and CDR2 YSYEKL. The CDR3 is 17 amino acids. J lost 5 bases, V lost 4 bases, and 14 bases had no gene match.

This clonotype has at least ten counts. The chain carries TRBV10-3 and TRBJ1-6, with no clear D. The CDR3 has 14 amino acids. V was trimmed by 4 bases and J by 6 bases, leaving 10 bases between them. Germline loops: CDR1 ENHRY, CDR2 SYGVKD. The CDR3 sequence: CAISVREANSPLHF. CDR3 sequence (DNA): TGTGCCATCAGTGTACGGGAAGCTAATTCACCCCTCCACTTT.

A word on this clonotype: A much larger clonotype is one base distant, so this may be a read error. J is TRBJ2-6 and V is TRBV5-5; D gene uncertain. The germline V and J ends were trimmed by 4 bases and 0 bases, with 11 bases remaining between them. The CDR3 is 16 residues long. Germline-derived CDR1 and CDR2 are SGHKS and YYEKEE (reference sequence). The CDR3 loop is CASSPLASSGANVLTF. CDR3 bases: TGTGCCAGCAGCCCCCTCGCCAGCTCTGGGGCCAACGTCCTGACTTTC.